The 24 T cell receptor beta chains listed next were all sequenced from one sample in a study of T-cell memory formation after mild COVID-19. TCRdb reprocessed the 5' RACE reads with MiXCR, giving one entry per CDR3 protein. The sample shows about 180,000 distinct CDR3 sequences, 15% to 20% of them seen only once. The sample consisted of PBMCs or a T cell subset sorted from them (not recorded which). These receptors were collected from an adult woman who had mild COVID-19 (a few samples of this study predate the infection). Cell type and time point are not known.

The V and J genes are TRBV18 and TRBJ2-1, with 13 nucleotides matching TRBD2. V was pared by 6 bases and J by 9 bases, with 8 bases of the junction left unmatched. Germline CDR1 and CDR2: KGHSH and LQKENI. CDR3 size: 15 residues. CDR3 sequence: CASSATSGRLVEQFF. The CDR3 coding sequence is TGTGCCAGCTCTGCGACTAGCGGGAGGCTGGTTGAGCAGTTCTTC. Supplemented by reference TRBV18 and TRBJ2-1, the full variable domain reads NAGVMQNPRHLVRRRGQEARLRCSPMKGHSHVYWYRQLPEEGLKFMVYLQKENIIDESGMPKERFSAEFPKEGPSILRIQQVVRGDSAAYFCASSATSGRLVEQFFGPGTRLTVL.

This clonotype has a handful of counts. V gene TRBV6-2 or TRBV6-3 combines with J gene TRBJ1-5, with D tentatively TRBD1 (5 bases). Looked up from germline, CDR1 is MNHEY and CDR2 is SVGEGT. Trimming took off 6 bases at V and 4 bases at J, with 13 bases between the two ends. This CDR3 is built from 14 residues. CDR3 in amino acids: CASRTGRPNQPQHF. The CDR3 DNA reads TGTGCCAGCAGGACGGGACGGCCAAATCAGCCCCAGCATTTT.

This clonotype was picked up a small number of times. The chain combines TRBV2 with TRBJ2-7; D gene uncertain. Per the germline V gene, CDR1 is SNHLY and CDR2 is FYNNEI. V lost 7 bases to trimming and J lost 2 bases, with 18 bases between them. CDR3 length equals 15 residues. The CDR3 sequence is CASISDSWRAYEQYF. In DNA form, the CDR3 reads TGTGCCAGCATCTCCGACTCGTGGAGAGCCTACGAGCAGTACTTC. Complete variable domain (other parts from reference TRBV2 and TRBJ2-7): EPEVTQTPSHQVTQMGQEVILRCVPISNHLYFYWYRQILGQKVEFLVSFYNNEISEKSEIFDDQFSVERPDGSNFTLKIRSTKLEDSAMYFCASISDSWRAYEQYFGPGTRLTVT.

This clonotype was seen only a few times. This chain uses TRBV5-1 with TRBJ2-1; 14 nucleotides match TRBD2. This CDR3 has 17 amino acids. Germline V gene sequence: CDR1 SGHRS, CDR2 YFSETQ. J lost 4 bases, V lost 4 bases, and 7 bases had no gene match. In nucleotides, the CDR3 is TGCGCCAGCAGCACCGGACTAGCGGGGGGACTATACAATGAGCAGTTCTTC. Its translation: CASSTGLAGGLYNEQFF.

This sequence joins TRBV20-1 and TRBJ1-2, with 7 positions matching TRBD1. The V gene end was trimmed by 6 bases and the J gene end by 6 bases; junction bases not matched to a gene: 13. The CDR3 extends over 14 amino acids. CDR1 and CDR2 (germline): DFQATT, SNEGSKA (reference sequence). CDR3 region: CSAAGGRAKHGYTF. Here the CDR3 DNA reads TGCAGTGCCGCAGGGGGTCGAGCGAAGCATGGCTACACCTTC.

This clonotype has just a few counts. The chain is built from TRBV12-3 or TRBV12-4 and TRBJ2-4; the D is unclear. Trimming took 5 bases from V and 0 from J, leaving 5 bases between them. The length of the CDR3 is 13 residues. CDR3 sequence (DNA): TGTGCCAGCAGTATCCTAGCCAAAAACATTCAGTACTTC. Residues: CASSILAKNIQYF.

This clonotype was found many times. The chain couples TRBV5-6 to TRBJ1-5, with D hard to call. V shed 0 bases and J shed 0 bases, with 13 bases lying between them. The CDR3 is 17 amino acids. Germline V gene lookup returns CDR1 SGHDT and CDR2 YYEEEE. This CDR3 reads CASSLGPRGHSNQPQHF. In DNA, the CDR3 is TGTGCCAGCAGCTTGGGGCCGCGAGGGCATAGCAATCAGCCCCAGCATTTT.

This clonotype was picked up a small number of times. V and J are TRBV21-1 and TRBJ2-7; the table's D call TRBD1 went unverified against the DNA. TRBV21-1 is classified as a pseudogene. The CDR3 has 12 residues. CDR3 protein: CAIPDRVRWKYF. The CDR3 nucleotides are TGTGCCATCCCGGACAGGGTCAGGTGGAAGTACTTC.

V is TRBV14 and J is TRBJ2-7; no firm D call. The CDR3 has 13 residues. Germline V gene lookup returns CDR1 SGHDN and CDR2 FVKESK. The V end lost 1 base, the J end lost 3 bases, and 7 bases lay between the germline ends. DNA of the CDR3: TGTGCCAGCAGCCAAGGGGCCTTCTACGAGCAGTACTTC. As protein: CASSQGAFYEQYF. Based on the CDR3 plus reference TRBV14 and TRBJ2-7, the full variable domain is EAGVTQFPSHSVIEKGQTVTLRCDPISGHDNLYWYRRVMGKEIKFLLHFVKESKQDESGMPNNRFLAERTGGTYSTLKVQPAELEDSGVYFCASSQGAFYEQYFGPGTRLTVT.

The table lists this clonotype with a few counts. V and J are TRBV7-6 and TRBJ2-7; 7 nucleotides agree with TRBD1. The CDR3 length is 14 residues. The junction had 4 bases not matched to a gene; V was cut back by 5 bases and J by 0 bases. Germline assignment: CDR1 SGHVS and CDR2 FNYEAQ. CDR3 nucleotides: TGTGCCAGCAGCCCGGGACAGCTCTCCTACGAGCAGTACTTC. It yields the protein CASSPGQLSYEQYF. The full variable domain, rest sourced from reference TRBV7-6 and TRBJ2-7, is GAGVSQSPRYKVTKRGQDVALRCDPISGHVSLYWYRQALGQGPEFLTYFNYEAQQDKSGLPNDRFSAERPEGSISTLTIQRTEQRDSAMYRCASSPGQLSYEQYFGPGTRLTVT.

This clonotype has at least ten counts. This chain uses TRBV12-3 or TRBV12-4 with TRBJ1-1; TRBD1 might be the D (5 bases). The CDR3 totals 12 residues. The germline V and J ends were trimmed by 7 bases and 7 bases, with 13 bases remaining between them. CDR3 sequence reads: CASTSGTFEAFF. In nucleotides, the CDR3 is TGTGCCAGCACCTCCGGGACGTTTGAAGCTTTCTTT.

Ten or more counts support this clonotype. The V gene is TRBV20-1, the J gene TRBJ2-1; D not resolved. CDR1 and CDR2 from the germline V gene are DFQATT and SNEGSKA (reference sequence). V was shortened by 1 base and J by 9 bases, with 10 bases between the two germline ends. The CDR3 runs 12 residues. The CDR3 sequence is CSARASDVEQFF. In nucleotides, the CDR3 is TGCAGTGCTAGAGCAAGCGATGTTGAGCAGTTCTTC.

The chain couples TRBV5-1 to TRBJ2-3, with D uncertain. This CDR3 is built from 15 residues. Germline CDR1 SGHRS, CDR2 YFSETQ. Between the trimmed V and J ends, which lost 0 bases and 0 bases, there was a span of 8 bases. The CDR3 bases are TGCGCCAGCAGCTTGGTTAGTTCTAGCACAGATACGCAGTATTTT. It codes for CASSLVSSSTDTQYF. Supplemented by reference TRBV5-1 and TRBJ2-3, the full variable domain reads KAGVTQTPRYLIKTRGQQVTLSCSPISGHRSVSWYQQTPGQGLQFLFEYFSETQRNKGNFPGRFSGRQFSNSRSEMNVSTLELGDSALYLCASSLVSSSTDTQYFGPGTRLTVL.

This clonotype was found a few times. This chain connects TRBV20-1 to TRBJ2-6; possible D gene TRBD2, 6 bases. Deletions cut 4 bases from V and 1 base from J, with 14 bases between. This CDR3 has 16 amino acids. The V gene's germline CDR1 is DFQATT and CDR2 SNEGSKA (reference sequence). CDR3 sequence (DNA): TGCAGTGCTATTGGCCCCGGGGGATCTGGGGCCAACGTCCTGACTTTC. It codes for CSAIGPGGSGANVLTF.

The V gene is TRBV5-1, the J gene TRBJ2-1, with 7 nucleotides matching TRBD1. Germline V lookup: CDR1 SGHRS, CDR2 YFSETQ. CDR3 size: 12 residues. With V trimmed by 2 bases and J by 7 bases, 0 bases remained unmatched. The DNA of the CDR3 is TGCGCCAGCAGCTTACAGGGGAATGAGCAGTTCTTC. This gives the protein CASSLQGNEQFF.

The V and J genes are TRBV20-1 and TRBJ2-2; 14 bases are shared with TRBD2. V shed 3 bases and J 8 bases; nucleotides not matched to a gene: 14. Germline V gene sequence: CDR1 DFQATT, CDR2 SNEGSKA (reference sequence). The CDR3 has 18 amino acids. The CDR3 DNA sequence: TGCAGTGCTAGGGGCAATGGACTAGCGGGAGGTCTCAAGGGGGAGCTGTTTTTT. Protein product: CSARGNGLAGGLKGELFF.

This sequence joins TRBV11-2 and TRBJ2-7, with D possibly being TRBD2 (5 bases). Looked up from germline, CDR1 is SGHAT and CDR2 is FQNNGV. The CDR3 has 12 residues. The V gene lost 2 bases and the J gene lost 4 bases, with 6 bases spanning the gap. The CDR3 DNA reads as TGTGCCAGCAGCTTATGGGAGTACGAGCAGTACTTC. It specifies CASSLWEYEQYF.

The chain recombines TRBV18 with TRBJ2-2; unclear D gene. This CDR3 contains 11 residues. V lost 3 bases and J lost 7, with 3 bases in between. The germline V gene encodes CDR1 KGHSH and CDR2 LQKENI. CDR3 in DNA: TGTGCCAGCTCACCCTACGGGGAGCTGTTTTTT. As protein: CASSPYGELFF.

This chain connects TRBV9 to TRBJ1-5; no firm D call. The CDR3 consists of 15 residues. The V gene's germline CDR1 is SGDLS and CDR2 YYNGEE. Trimming took off 2 bases at V and 2 bases at J, with 11 bases between the two ends. The CDR3 coding sequence is TGTGCCAGCAGCGTGGACCCGGAGGGCAATCAGCCCCAGCATTTT. This encodes CASSVDPEGNQPQHF. Using reference TRBV9 and TRBJ1-5 for the parts outside the CDR3, the full variable domain is DSGVTQTPKHLITATGQRVTLRCSPRSGDLSVYWYQQSLDQGLQFLIQYYNGEERAKGNILERFSAQQFPDLHSELNLSSLELGDSALYFCASSVDPEGNQPQHFGDGTRLSIL.

The CDR3 is CATSRSFSTATYEQYF. The CDR3 nucleotides are TGTGCCACCTCCAGATCTTTCTCGACAGCTACCTACGAGCAGTACTTC. The chain uses TRBV6-2 or TRBV6-3 and TRBJ2-7; weak D call: TRBD1 (5 bases). The CDR3 contains 16 residues. Germline V gene lookup returns CDR1 MNHEY and CDR2 SVGEGT. The V and J ends lost 10 bases and 2 bases respectively, with 24 bases between them.

In its sample, this clonotype was seen a few times. The V call is TRBV20-1, the J call TRBJ2-3; D possibly matches TRBD1 or TRBD2 (6 bases each). CDR1 is DFQATT, CDR2 SNEGSKA, per germline (reference sequence). Trimming shortened V by 6 bases and J by 3 bases, and 19 bases separated the two germline ends. This CDR3 is built from 15 residues. CDR3 sequence reads: CSARMFGGRTDTQYF. DNA of the CDR3: TGCAGTGCCAGAATGTTCGGGGGCAGAACAGATACGCAGTATTTT.

This clonotype was counted between two and nine times. The chain is built from TRBV12-3 or TRBV12-4 and TRBJ1-1; possibly TRBD1 for D (6 bases). The V gene lost 6 bases and the J gene lost 1 base, with 12 bases spanning the gap. The CDR3 loop spans 14 amino acids. The CDR3 spells CASSGGAANTEAFF. The CDR3 coding sequence is TGTGCCAGCAGCGGGGGGGCAGCGAACACTGAAGCTTTCTTT.

The chain links TRBV4-3 to TRBJ2-5; 7 bases map to TRBD1. The CDR3 contains 14 residues. Germline V gene data show CDR1 as LGHNA and CDR2 as YSLEER. Unmatched junction bases numbered 4, after V lost 4 bases and J lost 2 bases. CDR3 nucleotides: TGCGCCAGCAGCCTCTACAGGGGACAAGAGACCCAGTACTTC. Translated, it gives CASSLYRGQETQYF.

The CDR3 sequence: CASSLVRGGYEQYF. The CDR3 DNA sequence: TGCGCCAGCAGCTTGGTCAGGGGGGGATACGAGCAGTACTTC. The J gene is TRBJ2-7, the V gene TRBV5-1; D could derive from TRBD1 or TRBD2 (7 bases each). The length of the CDR3 is 14 residues. Trimming removed 0 bases from V and 4 bases from J, with 11 bases in between. CDR1 is SGHRS, CDR2 YFSETQ, per germline.